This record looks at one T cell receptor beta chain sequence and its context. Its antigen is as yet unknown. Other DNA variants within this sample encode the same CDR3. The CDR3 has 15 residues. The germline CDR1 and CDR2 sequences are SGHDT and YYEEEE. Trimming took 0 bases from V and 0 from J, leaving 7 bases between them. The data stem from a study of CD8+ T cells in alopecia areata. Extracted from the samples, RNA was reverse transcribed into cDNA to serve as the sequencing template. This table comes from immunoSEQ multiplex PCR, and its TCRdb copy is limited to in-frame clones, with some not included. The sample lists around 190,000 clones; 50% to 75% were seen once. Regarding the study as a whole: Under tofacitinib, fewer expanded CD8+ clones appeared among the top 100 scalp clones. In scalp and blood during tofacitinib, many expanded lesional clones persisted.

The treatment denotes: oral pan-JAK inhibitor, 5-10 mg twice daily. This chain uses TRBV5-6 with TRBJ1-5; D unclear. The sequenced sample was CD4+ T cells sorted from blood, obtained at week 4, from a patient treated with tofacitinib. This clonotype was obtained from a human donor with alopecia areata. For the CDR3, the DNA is TGTGCCAGCAGCTTGGGAGGTTATAGCAATCAGCCCCAGCATTTT. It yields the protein CASSLGGYSNQPQHF.